The clone carrying this TCR beta chain was recorded at least ten times. Mismatch with germline at one junction end may stem from a read error. The CDR3 loop spans 16 amino acids. The germline V gene has CDR1 SGHVS and CDR2 FNYEAQ. This sample was taken from a study of T cell responses to AZD1222 COVID-19 vaccine. Libraries were prepared by immunoSEQ multiplex PCR; TCRdb keeps only in-frame clonotypes and omits some of them. Among fewer than 250,000 clones listed, 85% to 95% were seen once. The sequencing used peripheral blood, collected on day 0 of MenACWY control vaccination. The receptor was isolated from an adult in good health. The chain has TRBV7-6 and TRBJ2-1, with D perhaps TRBD1 (6 bases). Here the CDR3 DNA reads TGTGCCAGCAGCTTAGGCAGGGGTAGATCCTCCAATGAGCAGTTCTTC. It encodes CASSLGRGRSSNEQFF.